Shown below are 13 T cell receptor beta chains from a single sample sequenced in a study of radiotherapy plus CTLA-4 blockade in lung cancer. Method: immunoSEQ multiplex PCR; TCRdb's copy keeps in-frame clones and lacks some. In the table there are over 85,000 clones, 65% to 85% of which are singletons. The source material was peripheral blood, sampled from a patient treated with radiotherapy plus ipilimumab. The receptors originated from a human donor with non-small cell lung cancer who had a partial response to radiotherapy plus ipilimumab. Some clones in this sample may be carry-over from other donors' samples.

The V gene is TRBV6-5, the J gene TRBJ1-1; D is perhaps TRBD1 (6 bases). The CDR3 length is 15 residues. Between the trimmed V and J ends, which lost 4 bases and 4 bases, there was a span of 16 bases. CDR1 and CDR2 from the germline V gene are MNHEY and SVGAGI. CDR3 bases: TGTGCCAGCAGTTTAAGACCTTTGGGGGCCACTGAAGCTTTCTTT. It is translated as CASSLRPLGATEAFF.

The chain links TRBV28 to TRBJ1-3; a weak D match, TRBD1 (6 bases). V shed 3 bases and J shed 4 bases, with 7 bases lying between them. In germline, CDR1 is MDHEN, CDR2 SYDVKM. The CDR3 has 13 amino acids. The CDR3 DNA follows: TGTGCCAGCAGTTTGGACAGAGGAAACACCATATATTTT. It translates to CASSLDRGNTIYF.

This clone was picked up a small number of times. The chain couples TRBV4-3 to TRBJ1-1, with no clear D. The germline V gene has CDR1 LGHNA and CDR2 YSLEER. The V end was cut by 5 bases, the J end by 1 base, with 8 bases between. The CDR3 is 13 amino acids. CDR3 DNA sequence: TGCGCCAGCAGCTTACGGTGGAACACTGAAGCTTTCTTT. Its translation is CASSLRWNTEAFF.

The chain recombines TRBV6-5 with TRBJ2-1; no clear D. Germline assignment: CDR1 MNHEY and CDR2 SVGAGI. V was pared by 6 bases and J by 10 bases, with 16 bases between. CDR3 size: 13 residues. CDR3 sequence (DNA): TGTGCCAGCAGCCCCCCACTGTCGTCGGAGCAGTTCTTC. It encodes CASSPPLSSEQFF.

This chain links TRBV18 with TRBJ2-1; 7 nucleotides match TRBD2. CDR3 length equals 14 residues. Trimming took 1 base from V and 9 from J; bases not matched to a gene: 6. CDR1 is KGHSH and CDR2 is LQKENI in the germline V gene. The CDR3 here is CASSPLSGEGEQFF. The CDR3 DNA reads TGTGCCAGCTCACCACTCTCGGGGGAGGGTGAGCAGTTCTTC.

The rearrangement joins TRBV10-3 to TRBJ1-5, with no clear D. V lost 3 bases, J lost 1 base, and 4 bases lay in between. CDR3 length: 13 residues. Germline V gene data show CDR1 as ENHRY and CDR2 as SYGVKD. CDR3 nucleotide sequence: TGTGCCATCAGTGACATGAGCAATCAGCCCCAGCATTTT. Its protein product is CAISDMSNQPQHF.

This chain joins TRBV19 and TRBJ1-2, with 7 bases matching TRBD1. The CDR3 contains 15 residues. J was trimmed by 4 bases and V by 5 bases; bases with no gene match: 10. The germline gives CDR1 LNHDA, CDR2 SQIVND (reference sequence). For the CDR3, the DNA is TGTGCCAGTAGTCTCAAAGGGGGCTCCCCCTATGGCTACACCTTC. As protein: CASSLKGGSPYGYTF.

This clone turned up a few times. The J gene is TRBJ2-7, the V gene TRBV19; a possible D gene is TRBD2 (5 bases). CDR3 size: 14 residues. Germline assignment: CDR1 LNHDA and CDR2 SQIVND (reference sequence). Trimming pared 3 bases from V and 3 bases from J, leaving 12 bases between. The CDR3, as DNA: TGTGCCAGTAGTATTTCGGGGAGTCTCTACGAGCAGTACTTC. Amino acid sequence: CASSISGSLYEQYF.

The rearrangement uses TRBV29-1 and TRBJ2-5; 8 nucleotides line up with TRBD1. Losses at the gene ends were 7 bases for V and 4 bases for J; bases not matched to a gene: 8. The CDR3 has 13 amino acids. Per germline, CDR1 SQVTM and CDR2 ANQGSEA. The CDR3 DNA is TGCAGCGGAACGCGGCAGGGGGCAGAGACCCAGTACTTC. The encoded protein is CSGTRQGAETQYF.

This clone came up a few times. The rearrangement joins TRBV7-9 to TRBJ1-1, with 7 bases aligning to TRBD1. CDR1 SEHNR and CDR2 FQNEAQ come from the germline V gene (reference sequence). V gave up 1 base and J gave up 1 base; unmatched junction bases: 3. This CDR3 spans 15 amino acids. The CDR3 sequence is CASSLGWTGNTEAFF. In DNA form, the CDR3 reads TGTGCCAGCAGCTTAGGCTGGACAGGGAACACTGAAGCTTTCTTT.

This clone was seen only a few times. J is TRBJ2-1 and V is TRBV29-1; weak D call: TRBD1 (6 bases). The CDR3 has 15 amino acids. Germline V CDR1 and CDR2: SQVTM, ANQGSEA. V was pared by 0 bases and J by 5 bases, with 14 bases between. CDR3 nucleotides: TGCAGCGTTGAAGACTCGGGGACAAAGAACAATGAGCAGTTCTTC. Translating gives CSVEDSGTKNNEQFF.

The chain is built from TRBV15 and TRBJ1-5; TRBD1 matches at 9 bases. J was trimmed by 8 bases and V by 2 bases; bases with no gene match: 7. Germline V CDR1 and CDR2: LNHNV, YYDKDF (reference sequence). The CDR3 length is 15 residues. This chain's CDR3 is CATSRSQTGGKPQHF. CDR3 DNA sequence: TGTGCCACCAGCAGATCCCAGACAGGGGGGAAGCCCCAGCATTTT. The full variable domain, in which reference TRBV15 and TRBJ1-5 provide the parts outside the CDR3, is DAMVIQNPRYQVTQFGKPVTLSCSQTLNHNVMYWYQQKSSQAPKLLFHYYDKDFNNEADTPDNFQSRRPNTSFCFLDIRSPGLGDTAMYLCATSRSQTGGKPQHFGDGTRLSIL.

V usage is TRBV7-2 and J usage is TRBJ2-3; D is ambiguous. The CDR3 runs 11 residues. The germline V gene has CDR1 SGHTA and CDR2 FQGNSA. The V end lost 2 bases, the J end lost 6 bases, and 3 bases lay between the germline ends. The CDR3 coding sequence is TGTGCCAGCAGCTTATCTGATACGCAGTATTTT. Its protein product is CASSLSDTQYF.